This T cell receptor (beta chain) was sequenced during a study of metastatic and nonmetastatic thyroid tumors. Of note for this clone: One junction end disagrees with the germline gene, perhaps due to a read error.

Germline assignment: CDR1 MNHGY and CDR2 SVAAGI. The CDR3 length is 14 residues. Patients underwent thyroid surgery, and none had received any treatment before it. MiXCR was used by TCRdb to re-call the PCR reads. The sample consists of about 24,000 clones, about 20% of them appearing once. The TCR sequence derives from a female donor with papillary thyroid cancer or a benign thyroid nodule (not recorded which). Some clones in this sample may be carry-over from other donors' samples. The chain employs TRBV6-9 and TRBJ1-1; no firm D call. The sequenced sample consisted of blood. CDR3 sequence: CASSYPEVNTEAFF. Written as DNA, the CDR3 is TGTGCCAGTAGTTACCCAGAAGTGAACACGGAAGCTTTCTTT.